This paragraph reports one T cell receptor beta chain. Its antigen is unknown. This entry comes from a study of chemoradiotherapy in HPV16-positive cancers. The table came from immunoSEQ multiplex PCR; TCRdb's copy has only in-frame clones and leaves some out. The data contain roughly 11,000 clones, 80% to 95% of them singletons. Study-level results: During treatment, candidate HPV-specific clones and E7-related motifs expanded in tumor.

The CDR3 runs to 15 residues. The germline CDR1 and CDR2 sequences are SGHAT and FQDESV (reference sequence). This clonotype originated in a human donor with HPV-associated anogenital cancer. The material sequenced was blood, taken from a patient who underwent chemoradiotherapy. V usage is TRBV11-1 and J usage is TRBJ2-5; D perhaps matches TRBD1 (6 bases). The J call is uncertain, as TRBJ2-7 better fits the DNA end. This chain's CDR3 is CASSQYRDPSYEQYF. CDR3 sequence (DNA): TGTGCCAGCAGCCAATACAGGGACCCTTCCTACGAGCAGTACTTC.